This paragraph reports one T cell receptor (beta chain). The data were taken from a study of low-dose radiotherapy and immunotherapy resistance in tumors. Overall study: Treatment of Cohort 2 consisted of 1 Gy per fraction every two weeks, amounting to 13 Gy over 26 weeks. Every two weeks, the protocol called for intravenous cyclophosphamide at 200 mg/m2. It was given one day before each radiation and immunotherapy administration.

This CDR3 comprises 12 residues. Germline V gene sequence: CDR1 MNHNY, CDR2 SVGAGI (reference sequence). The germline V and J ends were trimmed by 5 bases and 2 bases, with 6 bases remaining between them. TRAV- and TRBV-specific primers primed first-strand cDNA, covering alpha and beta chains. Amplification of TCRs used a constant-region primer and V-primer adapter for about 19 PCR cycles. Isolated mRNA underwent amplification via in vitro transcription. TCRdb reprocessed the reads with MiXCR, giving one entry per CDR3 protein. Seen here are roughly 8,000 distinct CDR3 sequences, around 60% observed once, and the top ten hold roughly 9.3%.

This TCR came from a human donor with advanced metastatic prostate, ovarian, gallbladder or colorectal cancer (not recorded which). This table probably holds off-target reads from a library built for another chain. V and J are TRBV6-6 and TRBJ1-2, with D maybe TRBD1 (6 bases). DNA for the CDR3: TGTGCCAGCAGTGGACAGAACTATGGCTACACCTTC. It codes for CASSGQNYGYTF.